The next 28 T cell receptor beta chains were all read from a single sample in a study of beta chain features in type 1 diabetes. The antigens of these receptors remain unknown. Broader study findings: TCRB CDR3s were moderately but significantly shorter in Type 1 diabetes patients in all four CD4+ subsets.

What was sequenced were expressed TCRB transcripts, since all of the isolated RNA had been reverse transcribed. Clones were sequenced by immunoSEQ multiplex PCR, and TCRdb holds only the in-frame ones, with some missing. This sample has 100,000 to 150,000 clones, with 17% found just once. Sequenced input: central memory CD4+ T cells from blood. The receptors were gathered from a man younger than 30 with type 1 diabetes.

The chain has TRBV5-4 and TRBJ2-1; D is uncertain. From germline, CDR1 is SGHNT and CDR2 YYREEE (reference sequence). Trimming removed 4 bases from V and 8 bases from J, with 13 bases in between. This CDR3 region has 13 residues. The CDR3 region is CASSRAYWDEQFF. The CDR3 DNA reads TGTGCCAGCAGCCGCGCCTATTGGGATGAGCAGTTCTTC.

The CDR3 nucleotides read TGCGCCAGCAGCCTGCGGGACAGGGCCTACGAGCAGTACTTC. It specifies CASSLRDRAYEQYF. V gene TRBV4-1 combines with J gene TRBJ2-7; 9 nucleotides match TRBD1. CDR1 is MGHRA, CDR2 YSYEKL, per germline. V was clipped by 4 bases and J by 2 bases; unmatched bases: 3. This CDR3 has 14 residues.

The chain is built from TRBV5-6 and TRBJ2-3; 7 bases are shared with TRBD1. The germline V gene encodes CDR1 SGHDT and CDR2 YYEEEE. The V gene end was trimmed by 4 bases and the J gene end by 2 bases; junction bases not matched to a gene: 7. CDR3 length: 15 amino acids. CDR3: CASSAGTDFTDTQYF. The CDR3 DNA reads TGTGCCAGCAGCGCCGGGACAGACTTCACAGATACGCAGTATTTT.

This clone was picked up a small number of times. V gene TRBV27 combines with J gene TRBJ1-4; perhaps TRBD1 as D (5 bases). In germline, CDR1 is MNHEY, CDR2 SMNVEV (reference sequence). The V and J ends lost 6 bases and 8 bases respectively, with 13 bases between them. The length of the CDR3 is 13 residues. CDR3 region: CASSRQMQEKLFF. The CDR3 DNA sequence: TGTGCCAGCAGCCGACAGATGCAGGAAAAACTGTTTTTT.

Comments on this clone: It differs at one base from a far larger clone, so likely a read error. This chain joins TRBV4-1 and TRBJ2-6; the D gene is possibly TRBD1 (5 bases). The CDR3 totals 19 residues. Per the germline V gene, CDR1 is MGHRA and CDR2 is YSYEKL. CDR3 DNA sequence: TGCGCCCGCAGCCAACCCCTGTCGATCGACAGATCTGGGGCCAACGTCCTGACTTTC. The encoded protein is CARSQPLSIDRSGANVLTF.

The CDR3 DNA sequence: TGCAGCGTTCAACAGGGGGCCTCCTACAATGAGCAGTTCTTC. Its protein is CSVQQGASYNEQFF. The chain is built from TRBV29-1 and TRBJ2-1; 9 bases match TRBD1. V lost 5 bases and J lost 0; bases outside the gene matches: 2. The CDR3 covers 14 residues. CDR1 and CDR2 (germline): SQVTM, ANQGSEA.

This clone came up many times. Other DNA sequences in the same sample also yield this CDR3. The gene calls are TRBV29-1 and TRBJ1-5; D is possibly TRBD1 (6 bases). The CDR3 runs 13 residues. Looked up from germline, CDR1 is SQVTM and CDR2 is ANQGSEA. Trimming removed 5 bases at V and 7 bases at J, with 15 bases between. This CDR3 reads CSVRGHGGQPQHF. The CDR3 DNA sequence: TGCAGCGTTCGGGGGCACGGGGGACAGCCCCAGCATTTT.

This rearrangement joins TRBV30 to TRBJ1-3, with D hard to call. V dropped 0 bases and J dropped 9 bases, with 15 bases sitting between them. Germline V gene data show CDR1 as GTSNPN and CDR2 as SVGIG (reference sequence). The CDR3 covers 14 residues. The CDR3 is CAWSVRGAFRTIYF. Written as DNA, the CDR3 is TGTGCCTGGAGTGTACGGGGAGCATTCCGCACCATATATTTT. Based on the CDR3 plus reference TRBV30 and TRBJ1-3, the full variable domain is SQTIHQWPATLVQPVGSPLSLECTVEGTSNPNLYWYRQAAGRGLQLLFYSVGIGQISSEVPQNLSASRPQDRQFILSSKKLLLSDSGFYLCAWSVRGAFRTIYFGEGSWLTVV.

CDR3 in amino acids: CASRTGGYEQYF. The CDR3 region has the DNA TGTGCCAGCCGGACAGGGGGGTACGAGCAGTACTTC. This rearrangement joins TRBV7-9 to TRBJ2-7; 10 bases map to TRBD1. CDR3 length equals 12 residues. J lost 4 bases, V lost 8 bases, and 2 bases had no gene match. CDR1 and CDR2 from the germline V gene are SEHNR and FQNEAQ (reference sequence).

This clone showed up just a few times. J is TRBJ2-7 and V is TRBV7-2; D is unclear. The germline V gene has CDR1 SGHTA and CDR2 FQGNSA. This CDR3 contains 15 residues. Between the trimmed V and J ends, which lost 0 bases and 1 base, there was a span of 10 bases. CDR3 amino acids: CASSLAGYTSYEQYF. The DNA for the CDR3 is TGTGCCAGCAGCTTAGCGGGGTATACATCCTACGAGCAGTACTTC.

This sequence joins TRBV18 and TRBJ1-1; 10 nucleotides agree with TRBD1. The CDR3 consists of 15 residues. Germline CDR1 is KGHSH and CDR2 is LQKENI. The V gene end was trimmed by 5 bases and the J gene end by 4 bases; junction bases not matched to a gene: 7. The CDR3 DNA reads as TGTGCCAGCTCAGGAGCCCGGGACAGGGGCACTGAAGCTTTCTTT. The encoded protein is CASSGARDRGTEAFF.

V gene TRBV30 combines with J gene TRBJ2-1; D is perhaps TRBD2 (7 bases). Germline-derived CDR1 and CDR2 are GTSNPN and SVGIG (reference sequence). The CDR3 runs 15 residues. Trimming removed 0 bases from V and 10 bases from J, with 19 bases in between. CDR3 sequence (DNA): TGTGCCTGGAGTGTTGGGGCGGGGGCGCTTGGAGAGCAGTTCTTC. Amino acid sequence: CAWSVGAGALGEQFF.

This clone occurred a few times. The chain joins TRBV7-3 to TRBJ2-2; TRBD1 matches 8 bases. V lost 2 bases, J lost 1 base, and 3 bases stayed unmatched. Germline V gene sequence: CDR1 SGHTA, CDR2 FQGTGA. The CDR3 contains 16 residues. In DNA, the CDR3 is TGTGCCAGCAGCTTAGCTGGGACAGGGAACACCGGGGAGCTGTTTTTT. Its translation: CASSLAGTGNTGELFF.

The gene calls are TRBV13 and TRBJ1-6, with 8 nucleotides matching TRBD1. Unmatched junction bases numbered 4, after V lost 4 bases and J lost 2 bases. Germline values: CDR1 PRHDT, CDR2 FYEKMQ (reference sequence). This CDR3 is built from 16 residues. CDR3 nucleotide sequence: TGTGCCAGCAGCTCCCGGACAGGGACCTATAATTCACCCCTCCACTTT. Residues: CASSSRTGTYNSPLHF.

This chain joins TRBV7-6 and TRBJ2-5; 7 bases map to TRBD1. The ends lost 0 bases at V and 4 bases at J; junction bases unmatched: 8. The CDR3 totals 16 residues. Germline V lookup: CDR1 SGHVS, CDR2 FNYEAQ. CDR3 bases: TGTGCCAGCAGCTTAGCGTACAGGGGACGAGGAGAGACCCAGTACTTC. Translation: CASSLAYRGRGETQYF.

J is TRBJ2-3 and V is TRBV30, with D uncertain. The length of the CDR3 is 14 residues. V was cut by 0 bases and J by 3 bases, with 10 bases left in between. The germline gives CDR1 GTSNPN, CDR2 SVGIG (reference sequence). CDR3 coding DNA: TGTGCCTGGAGTGTACTGGGGTTGACAGATACGCAGTATTTT. Its translation: CAWSVLGLTDTQYF.

This clone was seen more than once but under ten times. V and J are TRBV6-5 and TRBJ2-7; TRBD2 agrees at 16 bases. The junction had 2 bases not matched to a gene; V was cut back by 2 bases and J by 4 bases. Looked up from germline, CDR1 is MNHEY and CDR2 is SVGAGI. The CDR3 covers 16 residues. The CDR3: CASSYGGLAGGYEQYF. The DNA of the CDR3 is TGTGCCAGCAGTTACGGGGGACTAGCGGGAGGGTACGAGCAGTACTTC.

This clone has only a few counts. The V and J genes are TRBV4-3 and TRBJ1-2; 8 bases are a match to TRBD1. V lost 5 bases to trimming and J lost 8 bases; unmatched junction nucleotides: 13. The CDR3 extends over 15 amino acids. Germline CDR1 LGHNA, CDR2 YSLEER. CDR3 amino acids: CASSIWTGSTQGYTF. Written as DNA, the CDR3 is TGCGCCAGCAGCATCTGGACAGGGTCAACGCAAGGCTACACCTTC.

The rearrangement links TRBV6-5 to TRBJ1-1; D is perhaps TRBD1 (5 bases). The length of the CDR3 is 11 residues. CDR1 and CDR2 (germline): MNHEY, SVGAGI. V shed 8 bases and J shed 10 bases, with 14 bases lying between them. CDR3 DNA: TGTGCCAGCTTACGGGGGGGAGGAGCTTTCTTT. This encodes CASLRGGGAFF.

CDR3 nucleotides: TGTGCCAGCAGCGCGGACAGGTTAGCCAAAAACATTCAGTACTTC. This sequence encodes CASSADRLAKNIQYF. This rearrangement joins TRBV7-9 to TRBJ2-4, with 7 bases lining up with TRBD1. With 5 bases clipped from V and 0 bases from J, the junction kept 4 bases outside the gene matches. The CDR3 loop spans 15 amino acids. Per the germline V gene, CDR1 is SEHNR and CDR2 is FQNEAQ (reference sequence).

The V gene is TRBV30, the J gene TRBJ2-5, with 7 bases fitting TRBD2. CDR3 length: 13 residues. Per germline, CDR1 GTSNPN and CDR2 SVGIG (reference sequence). J was trimmed by 6 bases and V by 4 bases; bases with no gene match: 8. The CDR3 loop reads CAWNMGLRKTQYF. The CDR3, as DNA: TGTGCCTGGAACATGGGACTACGGAAGACCCAGTACTTC.

The table lists this clone with a few counts. The chain employs TRBV7-2 and TRBJ1-1; 8 nucleotides line up with TRBD1. The V segment lost 5 bases and the J segment 8 bases; nucleotides outside the gene matches: 10. The V gene's germline CDR1 is SGHTA and CDR2 FQGNSA. This CDR3 has 14 amino acids. The CDR3 is CASSPSGQVREAFF. The CDR3 bases are TGTGCCAGCAGCCCCTCGGGACAGGTCCGAGAAGCTTTCTTT.

The V call is TRBV5-4, the J call TRBJ2-1; the match to TRBD1 covers 8 bases. With V trimmed by 3 bases and J by 5 bases, 10 bases remained unmatched. This CDR3 region has 16 residues. Germline V gene lookup returns CDR1 SGHNT and CDR2 YYREEE (reference sequence). CDR3 amino acids: CASSSLSTGANNEQFF. CDR3 bases: TGTGCCAGCAGCTCCCTTTCGACAGGGGCAAACAATGAGCAGTTCTTC.

This clone appeared a few times. The chain links TRBV2 to TRBJ2-7; D perhaps matches TRBD1 (6 bases). Between the trimmed V and J ends, which lost 10 bases and 0 bases, there was a span of 16 bases. The CDR3 is 14 residues long. Germline assignment: CDR1 SNHLY and CDR2 FYNNEI. CDR3 in DNA: TGTGCCAACCGCCAGGGGACGGGCTCCTACGAGCAGTACTTC. Translated: CANRQGTGSYEQYF.

The J gene is TRBJ2-3, the V gene TRBV5-4; D might be TRBD1 (6 bases). Trimming pared 5 bases from V and 0 bases from J, leaving 10 bases between. Germline lookup yields CDR1 SGHNT and CDR2 YYREEE (reference sequence). This CDR3 is built from 14 residues. The CDR3 region is CASRNRESTDTQYF. The CDR3 DNA reads TGTGCCAGCAGGAACAGGGAGAGCACAGATACGCAGTATTTT.

V and J are TRBV9 and TRBJ2-7; no definite D call. Looked up from germline, CDR1 is SGDLS and CDR2 is YYNGEE. The CDR3 is 17 amino acids. V lost 0 bases to trimming and J lost 4 bases, with 20 bases between them. The CDR3 bases are TGTGCCAGCAGCGTAGTCAGGCCCTCTTACGCCCCTTACGAGCAGTACTTC. Protein sequence: CASSVVRPSYAPYEQYF.

The rearrangement links TRBV7-3 to TRBJ2-6; D is ambiguous. This CDR3 contains 14 residues. Germline-derived CDR1 and CDR2 are SGHTA and FQGTGA. Trimming removed 5 bases from V and 0 bases from J, with 5 bases in between. In DNA form, the CDR3 reads TGTGCCAGCAGCGGCTCCTCTGGGGCCAACGTCCTGACTTTC. It codes for CASSGSSGANVLTF.

This clone was observed a handful of times. The CDR3 DNA follows: TGTGCCAGCAGCCCCCACGGCACCGGAGCTAGCACAGATACGCAGTATTTT. This codes for CASSPHGTGASTDTQYF. The gene calls are TRBV4-2 and TRBJ2-3; D uncertain. Trimming shortened V by 4 bases and J by 0 bases, and 17 bases separated the two germline ends. The CDR3 runs to 17 residues. From germline, CDR1 is LGHNA and CDR2 YNFKEQ.